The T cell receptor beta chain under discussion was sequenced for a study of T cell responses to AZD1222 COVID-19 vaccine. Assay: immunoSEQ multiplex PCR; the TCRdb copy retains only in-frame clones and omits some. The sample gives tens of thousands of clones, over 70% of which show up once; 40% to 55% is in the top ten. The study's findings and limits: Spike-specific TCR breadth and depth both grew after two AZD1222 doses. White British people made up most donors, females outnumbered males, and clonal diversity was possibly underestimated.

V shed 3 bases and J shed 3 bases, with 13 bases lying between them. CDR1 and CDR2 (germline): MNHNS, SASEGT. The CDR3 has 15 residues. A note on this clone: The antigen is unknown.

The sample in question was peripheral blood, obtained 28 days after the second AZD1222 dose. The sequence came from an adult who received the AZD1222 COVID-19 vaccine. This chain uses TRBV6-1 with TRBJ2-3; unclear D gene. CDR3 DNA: TGTGCCAGCAGTGAGAGTTTAGTTCGGACAGATACGCAGTATTTT. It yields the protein CASSESLVRTDTQYF.